This TCR beta chain stems from a study of cytomegalovirus exposure and HLA in healthy donors. From germline, CDR1 is SSHAT and CDR2 FNYEAQ (reference sequence). The length of the CDR3 is 13 residues. A multiplex PCR was run with 60 Vbeta primers and 13 Jbeta primers. Only in-frame clones appear in the TCRdb table, and some are missing; sequencing was by immunoSEQ multiplex PCR. The data hold about 61,000 clones, with about four fifths observed a single time. In regard to this clone: At one end the junction does not follow the germline gene, possibly because of a read error.

The source of this sequence is a man aged 45-65 years in good health and CMV-seropositive. The sequenced sample consisted of PBMCs. The chain recombines TRBV7-7 with TRBJ2-1; D may be TRBD2 (6 bases). The CDR3 is CASSPGLNNEQFF. CDR3 in DNA: TGTGCTAGCAGCCCCGGACTAAACAATGAGCAGTTCTTC.